The clone carrying this T cell receptor beta chain was seen just once. Antigen specificity is unknown. This specimen comes from a study of memory CD4+ T cells and cytomegalovirus serostatus. Overall study: This sample comes from healthy Belgian adults, 9 CMV seropositive, 20 to 25 seronegative. General study results and limits: A US-trained random forest predicted CMV serostatus with median AUC approximately 0.9. Each of approximately 61 CMV-associated TCRbeta sequences occurred in one to five individuals.

CDR3 length equals 14 residues. The germline V gene has CDR1 SNHLY and CDR2 FYNNEI. The V and J ends lost 6 bases and 6 bases, in that order; junction bases with no gene match: 5. Only in-frame clones appear in the TCRdb table, and some are missing; sequencing was by immunoSEQ multiplex PCR. This sample has about 75,000 clones, with roughly 80% found just once. The sort gate was single viable CD3+CD4+CD8-CD45RO+ cells for memory CD4+ T cells. The clonotype originates from an adult in good health and CMV-seropositive. The sequencing sample was made of memory CD4+ T cells from blood. The chain carries TRBV2 and TRBJ2-2; TRBD1 agrees at 9 bases. CDR3 coding DNA: TGTGCCAGCAGCCGTGGACAGGGGTCCGGGGAGCTGTTTTTT. Amino acid sequence: CASSRGQGSGELFF. The full variable domain, its missing parts supplied by reference TRBV2 and TRBJ2-2, is EPEVTQTPSHQVTQMGQEVILRCVPISNHLYFYWYRQILGQKVEFLVSFYNNEISEKSEIFDDQFSVERPDGSNFTLKIRSTKLEDSAMYFCASSRGQGSGELFFGEGSRLTVL.